This TCR beta chain was sequenced in a study of CD8 T cells in ankylosing spondylitis. This clonotype has just a few counts. Germline V lookup: CDR1 SGHTA, CDR2 FQGNSA. The ends lost 3 bases at V and 8 bases at J; junction bases unmatched: 9. This CDR3 comprises 15 residues. As the method for making TCR beta libraries, quantitative 5'-RACE with molecular barcodes was used. TCRdb analysed the 5' RACE reads with MiXCR anew, one entry per CDR3 protein. The sample holds approximately 290,000 distinct CDR3 sequences; around 20% are singletons and the top ten take 3.5%. Sequenced sample: blood, either unsorted or a sorted T cell fraction (not recorded which). The chain uses TRBV7-2 and TRBJ2-1; 8 bases map to TRBD2. The sequence derives from a female donor with ankylosing spondylitis or in good health (not recorded which). CDR3 residues: CASSFRGLVSYEQFF. The CDR3 coding sequence is TGTGCCAGCAGCTTCAGGGGACTAGTCAGTTATGAGCAGTTCTTC.